The clone carrying this T cell receptor (beta chain) was recorded a few times. The germline V gene has CDR1 SEHNR and CDR2 FQNEAQ (reference sequence). The trim removed 7 bases at V and 0 bases at J, leaving 9 bases unmatched. The CDR3 loop spans 18 amino acids. Uncontrolled infection, other autoimmune disease, pregnancy or lactation excluded patients. The sample originates from a study of T cells in Graves' hyperthyroidism and ophthalmopathy. TCR beta CDR3 sequences were amplified from RNA transcripts. HTBI primers were the set used in a first-round RT-PCR of the TCR CDR3. One entry per CDR3 protein results from TCRdb running MiXCR on the multiplex PCR reads. The sample shows about 540,000 distinct CDR3 sequences, around 42% of them seen only once.

The TCR was taken from a woman younger than 30 with Graves' hyperthyroidism. The sequenced material came from peripheral blood or thyroid tissue (not recorded which). The rearrangement joins TRBV7-9 to TRBJ2-6; 10 nucleotides match TRBD2. CDR3 DNA: TGTGCCAGCACCCGAGGACTAGCGGATATCTCTGGGGCCAACGTCCTGACTTTC. It specifies CASTRGLADISGANVLTF.